This T cell receptor beta chain is from a study of blood T cell repertoires in COVID-19. Assay used: immunoSEQ multiplex PCR; TCRdb lists only in-frame clones, some missing. Among 390,000 or so clones listed, almost 90% were seen once. The clonotype was recovered from a man between 18 and 35 years old with active or convalescent COVID-19. Material: peripheral blood.

The CDR3 reads CASSSDRSNQPQHF. The CDR3 coding sequence is TGTGCCAGCAGTTCCGACAGATCCAATCAGCCCCAGCATTTT. The chain employs TRBV6-2 or TRBV6-3 and TRBJ1-5; tentative D call: TRBD1 (5 bases). V gave up 4 bases and J gave up 3 bases, with 10 bases separating them. The CDR3 has 14 amino acids. CDR1 MNHEY and CDR2 SVGEGT come from the germline V gene.